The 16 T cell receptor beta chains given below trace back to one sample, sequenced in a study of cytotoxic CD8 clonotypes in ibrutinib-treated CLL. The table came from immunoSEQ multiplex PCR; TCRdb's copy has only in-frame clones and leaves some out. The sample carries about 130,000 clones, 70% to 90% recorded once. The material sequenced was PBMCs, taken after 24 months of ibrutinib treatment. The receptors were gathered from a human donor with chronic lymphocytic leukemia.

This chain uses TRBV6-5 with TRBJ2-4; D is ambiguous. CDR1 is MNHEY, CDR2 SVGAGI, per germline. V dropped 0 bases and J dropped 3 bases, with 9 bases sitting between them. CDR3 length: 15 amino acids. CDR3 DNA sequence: TGTGCCAGCAGTTACTCCCGGAGTGTCAAAAACATTCAGTACTTC. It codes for CASSYSRSVKNIQYF.

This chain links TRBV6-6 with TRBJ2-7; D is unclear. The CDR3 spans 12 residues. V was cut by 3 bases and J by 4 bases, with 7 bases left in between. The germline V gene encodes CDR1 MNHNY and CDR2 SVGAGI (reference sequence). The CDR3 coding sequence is TGTGCCAGCAGTTATGGGCCATACGAGCAGTACTTC. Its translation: CASSYGPYEQYF.

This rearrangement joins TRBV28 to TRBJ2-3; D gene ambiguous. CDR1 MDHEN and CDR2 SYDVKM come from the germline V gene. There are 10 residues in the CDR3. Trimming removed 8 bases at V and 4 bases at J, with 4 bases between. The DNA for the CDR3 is TGTGCCAGCCTGGCAGATACGCAGTATTTT. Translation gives CASLADTQYF.

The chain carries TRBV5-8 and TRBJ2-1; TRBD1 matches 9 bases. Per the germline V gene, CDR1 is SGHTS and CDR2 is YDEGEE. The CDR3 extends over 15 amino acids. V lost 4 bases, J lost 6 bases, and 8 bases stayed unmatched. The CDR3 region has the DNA TGTGCCAGCAGCAGTCCGGGACAGGGCGTCAATGAGCAGTTCTTC. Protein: CASSSPGQGVNEQFF.

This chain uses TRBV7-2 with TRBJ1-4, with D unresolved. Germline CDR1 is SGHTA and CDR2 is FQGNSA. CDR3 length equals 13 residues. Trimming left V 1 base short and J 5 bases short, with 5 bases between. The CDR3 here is CASSLGQNEKLFF. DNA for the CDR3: TGTGCCAGCAGCTTAGGCCAGAATGAAAAACTGTTTTTT. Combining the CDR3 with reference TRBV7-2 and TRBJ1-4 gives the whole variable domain GAGVSQSPSNKVTEKGKDVELRCDPISGHTALYWYRQSLGQGLEFLIYFQGNSAPDKSGLPSDRFSAERTGGSVSTLTIQRTQQEDSAVYLCASSLGQNEKLFFGSGTQLSVL.

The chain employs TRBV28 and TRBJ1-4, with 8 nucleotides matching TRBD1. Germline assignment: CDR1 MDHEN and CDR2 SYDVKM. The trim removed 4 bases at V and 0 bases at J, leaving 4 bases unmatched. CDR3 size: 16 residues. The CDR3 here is CASSSTGEATNEKLFF. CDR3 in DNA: TGTGCCAGCAGTTCGACAGGGGAAGCAACTAATGAAAAACTGTTTTTT.

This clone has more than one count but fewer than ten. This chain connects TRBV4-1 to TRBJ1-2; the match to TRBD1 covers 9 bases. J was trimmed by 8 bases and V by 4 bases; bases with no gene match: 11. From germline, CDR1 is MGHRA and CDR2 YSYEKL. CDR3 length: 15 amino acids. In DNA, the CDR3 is TGCGCCAGCAGCCCGTCCCGGGACAGGGCTGGGGGCTACACCTTC. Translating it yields CASSPSRDRAGGYTF.

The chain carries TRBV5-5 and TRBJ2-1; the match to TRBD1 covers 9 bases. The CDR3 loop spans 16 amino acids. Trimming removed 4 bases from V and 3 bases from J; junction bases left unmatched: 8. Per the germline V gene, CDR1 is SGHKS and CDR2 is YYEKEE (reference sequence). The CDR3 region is CASSPTGTGNYNEQFF. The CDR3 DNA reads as TGTGCCAGCAGCCCAACCGGGACAGGGAACTACAATGAGCAGTTCTTC.

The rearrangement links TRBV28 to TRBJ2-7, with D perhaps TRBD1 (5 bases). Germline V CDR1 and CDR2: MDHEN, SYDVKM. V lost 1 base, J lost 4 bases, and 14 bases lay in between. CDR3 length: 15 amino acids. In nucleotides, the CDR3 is TGTGCCAGCAGTTTATATGTAGGGGCCGGTTACGAGCAGTACTTC. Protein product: CASSLYVGAGYEQYF.

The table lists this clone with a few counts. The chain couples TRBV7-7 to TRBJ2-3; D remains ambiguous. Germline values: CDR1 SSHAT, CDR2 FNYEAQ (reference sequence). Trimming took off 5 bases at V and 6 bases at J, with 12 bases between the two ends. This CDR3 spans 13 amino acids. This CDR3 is CASSPLLPDTQYF. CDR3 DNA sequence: TGTGCCAGCAGCCCGCTCTTACCGGATACGCAGTATTTT.

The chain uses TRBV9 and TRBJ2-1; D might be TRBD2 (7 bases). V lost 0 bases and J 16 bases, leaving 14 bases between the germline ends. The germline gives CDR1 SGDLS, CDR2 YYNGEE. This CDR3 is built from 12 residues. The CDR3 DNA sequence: TGTGCCAGCAGCGTAGGGGGCGGGGGCCTTTTCTTC. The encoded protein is CASSVGGGGLFF.

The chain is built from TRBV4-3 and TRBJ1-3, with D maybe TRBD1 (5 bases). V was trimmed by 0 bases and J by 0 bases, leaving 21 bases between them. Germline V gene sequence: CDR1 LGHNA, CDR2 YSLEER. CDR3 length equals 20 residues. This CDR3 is CASSQDHPGRVHFSGNTIYF. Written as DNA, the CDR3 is TGCGCCAGCAGCCAAGACCACCCGGGCAGGGTCCACTTCTCTGGAAACACCATATATTTT.

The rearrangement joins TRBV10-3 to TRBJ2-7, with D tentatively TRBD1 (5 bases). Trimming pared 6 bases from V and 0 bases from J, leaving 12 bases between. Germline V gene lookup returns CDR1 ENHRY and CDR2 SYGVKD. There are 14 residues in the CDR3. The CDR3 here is CAIRTLTDSYEQYF. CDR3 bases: TGTGCCATCAGGACTTTGACAGACTCCTACGAGCAGTACTTC.

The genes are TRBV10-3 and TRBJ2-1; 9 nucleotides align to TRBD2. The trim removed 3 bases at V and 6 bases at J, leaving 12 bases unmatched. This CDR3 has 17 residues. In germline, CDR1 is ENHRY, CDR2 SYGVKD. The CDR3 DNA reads TGTGCCATCAGTGATCCCCGTGGGCGGGGGGGCTTCAATGAGCAGTTCTTC. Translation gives CAISDPRGRGGFNEQFF.

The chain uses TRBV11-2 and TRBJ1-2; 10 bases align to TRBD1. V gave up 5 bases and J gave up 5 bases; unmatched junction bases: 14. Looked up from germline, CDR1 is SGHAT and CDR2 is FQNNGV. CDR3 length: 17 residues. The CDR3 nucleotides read TGTGCCAGCAGCCCCGACAGGGGGCGAGGTACAACGTATGGCTACACCTTC. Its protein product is CASSPDRGRGTTYGYTF.

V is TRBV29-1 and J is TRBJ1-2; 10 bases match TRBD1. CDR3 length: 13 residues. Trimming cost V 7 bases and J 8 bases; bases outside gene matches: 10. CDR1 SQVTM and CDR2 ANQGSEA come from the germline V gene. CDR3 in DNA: TGCAGCGGCTCGACAGGGGGCAAATTCGGCTACACCTTC. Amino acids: CSGSTGGKFGYTF.